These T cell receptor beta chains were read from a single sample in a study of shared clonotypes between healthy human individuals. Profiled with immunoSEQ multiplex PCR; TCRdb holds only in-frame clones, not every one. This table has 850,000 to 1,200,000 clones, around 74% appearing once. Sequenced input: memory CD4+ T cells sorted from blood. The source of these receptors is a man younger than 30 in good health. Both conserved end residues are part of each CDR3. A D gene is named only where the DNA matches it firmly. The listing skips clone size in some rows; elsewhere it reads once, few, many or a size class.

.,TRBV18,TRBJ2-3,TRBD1,TGTGCCAGCTCACCCACCGGGACAGGGGTCGGCACAGATACGCAGTATTTT,CASSPTGTGVGTDTQYF
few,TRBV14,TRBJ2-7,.,TGTGCCAGCAGCCACGACAGAGACTACGAGCAGTACTTC,CASSHDRDYEQYF
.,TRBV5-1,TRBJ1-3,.,TGCGCCAGCAGCTTGGCGGACAGTACCTCTGGAAACACCATATATTTT,CASSLADSTSGNTIYF
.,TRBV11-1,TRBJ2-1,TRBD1,TGTGCCAGCAGCTTATCCCGAGGGGACAGGGTGTTCTTC,CASSLSRGDRVFF
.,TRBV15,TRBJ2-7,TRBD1,TGTGCCACCAGCAGAGAACAGGGGGACCCGTACGAGCAGTACTTC,CATSREQGDPYEQYF
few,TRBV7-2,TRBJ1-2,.,TGTGCCAGCAGCAAAGGCAGGGTAATGGACTATGGCTACACCTTC,CASSKGRVMDYGYTF
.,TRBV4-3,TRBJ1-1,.,TGCGCCAGCAGCCAAGGTCCAGCAAACACTGAAGCTTTCTTT,CASSQGPANTEAFF
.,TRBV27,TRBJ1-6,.,TGTGCCAGCAGTTTATTCGGGGCAAATTCACCCCTCCACTTT,CASSLFGANSPLHF
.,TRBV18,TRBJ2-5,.,TGTGCCAGCTCAACATTCCAAGAGACCCAGTACTTC,CASSTFQETQYF
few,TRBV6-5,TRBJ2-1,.,TGTGCCAGCAGTAACGACTGGATGTACAATGAGCAGTTCTTC,CASSNDWMYNEQFF
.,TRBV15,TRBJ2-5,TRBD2,TGTGCCACCAGCAAAATAGCGGGGGGGCCAGAGACCCAGTACTTC,CATSKIAGGPETQYF
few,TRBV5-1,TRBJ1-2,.,TGCGCCAGCAGCCCGGGGCCCGACGGCTATGGCTACACCTTC,CASSPGPDGYGYTF
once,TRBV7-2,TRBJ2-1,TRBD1,TGTGCCAGCAGCTCAGGACAGGCTCGCTCCTACAATGAGCAGTTCTTC,CASSSGQARSYNEQFF
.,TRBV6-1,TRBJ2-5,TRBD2,TGTGCCAGCAGTGAACATTCGGGGGGAGAGACCCAGTACTTC,CASSEHSGGETQYF
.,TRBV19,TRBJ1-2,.,TGTGCCAGTAGTATGAAACAGTACTATGGCTACACCTTC,CASSMKQYYGYTF
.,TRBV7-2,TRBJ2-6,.,TGTGCCAGCAGCCCCACCGGGACATCCACATCTGGGGCCAACGTCCTGACTTTC,CASSPTGTSTSGANVLTF
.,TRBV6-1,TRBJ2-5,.,TGTGCCAGCAGTGGGGGGTCGGTGATTTGGGAGACCCAGTACTTC,CASSGGSVIWETQYF
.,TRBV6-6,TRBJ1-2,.,TGTGCCAGCAGTTACTCACAGAATCCCAACTATGGCTACACCTTC,CASSYSQNPNYGYTF
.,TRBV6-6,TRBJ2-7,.,TGTGCCAGCAGTTACGGTCCAAGGGGGGGGATCGGCGAGCAGTACTTC,CASSYGPRGGIGEQYF
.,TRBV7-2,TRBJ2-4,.,TGTGCCAGCAGCTTTCCCTCTTTGGCCAAAAACATTCAGTACTTC,CASSFPSLAKNIQYF
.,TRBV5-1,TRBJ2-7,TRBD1,TGCGCCAGCAGCTACCCACGGACAGGTCTAGATACGATCGCAAAATCCTACGAGCAGTACTTC,CASSYPRTGLDTIAKSYEQYF
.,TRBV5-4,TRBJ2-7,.,TGTGCCAGCAGCTTGGGGAGGGGACAGAGGGAGGGCGAGCAGTACTTC,CASSLGRGQREGEQYF
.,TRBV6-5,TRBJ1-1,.,TGTGCCAGCAGTCGTACCACAGATGAAGCTTTCTTT,CASSRTTDEAFF
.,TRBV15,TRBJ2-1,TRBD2,TGTGCCACCAGCAGAGTTGTTACTAGCGGGAGGAGGAATGAGCAGTTCTTC,CATSRVVTSGRRNEQFF
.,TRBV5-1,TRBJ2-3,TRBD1,TGCGCCAGCAGCTTGGGACAGGGGGCCCCAGATACGCAGTATTTT,CASSLGQGAPDTQYF